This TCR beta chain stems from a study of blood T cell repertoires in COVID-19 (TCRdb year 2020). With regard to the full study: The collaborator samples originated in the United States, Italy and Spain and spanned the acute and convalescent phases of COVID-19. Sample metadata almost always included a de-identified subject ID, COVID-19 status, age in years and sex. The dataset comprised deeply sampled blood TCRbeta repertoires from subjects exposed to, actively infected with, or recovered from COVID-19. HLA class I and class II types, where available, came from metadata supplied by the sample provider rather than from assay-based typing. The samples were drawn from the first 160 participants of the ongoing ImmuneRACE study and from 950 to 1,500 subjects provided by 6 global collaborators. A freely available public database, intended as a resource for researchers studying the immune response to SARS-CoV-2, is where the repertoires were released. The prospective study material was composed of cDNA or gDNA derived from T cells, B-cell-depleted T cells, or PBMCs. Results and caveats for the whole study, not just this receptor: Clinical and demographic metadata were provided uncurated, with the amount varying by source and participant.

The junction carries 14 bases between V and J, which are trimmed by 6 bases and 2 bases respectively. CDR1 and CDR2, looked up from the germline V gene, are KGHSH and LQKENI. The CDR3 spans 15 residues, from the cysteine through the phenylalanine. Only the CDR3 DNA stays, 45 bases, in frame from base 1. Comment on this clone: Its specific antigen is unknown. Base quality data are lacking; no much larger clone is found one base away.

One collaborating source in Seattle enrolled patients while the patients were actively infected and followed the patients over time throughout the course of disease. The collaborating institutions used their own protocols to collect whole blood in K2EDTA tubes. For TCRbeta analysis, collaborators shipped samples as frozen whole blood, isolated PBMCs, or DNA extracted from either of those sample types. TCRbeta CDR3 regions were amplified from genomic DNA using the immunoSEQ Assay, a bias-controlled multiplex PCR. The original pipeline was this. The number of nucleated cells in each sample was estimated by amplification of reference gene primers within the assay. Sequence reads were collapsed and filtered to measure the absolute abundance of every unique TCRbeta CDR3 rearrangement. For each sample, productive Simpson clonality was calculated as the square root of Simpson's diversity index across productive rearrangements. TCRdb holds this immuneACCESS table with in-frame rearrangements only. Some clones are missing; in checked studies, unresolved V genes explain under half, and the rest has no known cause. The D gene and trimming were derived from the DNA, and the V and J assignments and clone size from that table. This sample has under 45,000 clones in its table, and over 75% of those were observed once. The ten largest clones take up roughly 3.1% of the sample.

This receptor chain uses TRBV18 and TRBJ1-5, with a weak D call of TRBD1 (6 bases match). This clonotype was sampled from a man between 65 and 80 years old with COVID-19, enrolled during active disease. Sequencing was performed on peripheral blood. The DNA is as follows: TGTGCCAGCTCTCAGGGGAGAAGGGGCAATCAGCCCCAGCATTTT. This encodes CASSQGRRGNQPQHF.